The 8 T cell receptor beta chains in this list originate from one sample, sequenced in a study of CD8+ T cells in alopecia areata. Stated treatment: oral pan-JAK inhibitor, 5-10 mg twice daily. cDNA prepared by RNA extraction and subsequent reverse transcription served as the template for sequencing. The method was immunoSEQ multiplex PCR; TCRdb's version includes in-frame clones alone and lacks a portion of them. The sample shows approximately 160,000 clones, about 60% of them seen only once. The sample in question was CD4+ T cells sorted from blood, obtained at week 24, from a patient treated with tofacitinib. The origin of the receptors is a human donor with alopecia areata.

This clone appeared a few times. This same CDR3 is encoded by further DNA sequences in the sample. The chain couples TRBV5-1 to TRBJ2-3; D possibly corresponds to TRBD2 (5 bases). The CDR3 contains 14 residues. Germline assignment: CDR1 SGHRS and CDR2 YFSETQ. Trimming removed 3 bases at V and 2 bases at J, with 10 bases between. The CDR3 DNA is TGCGCCAGCAGCTCTCGGGGTAACACAGATACGCAGTATTTT. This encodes CASSSRGNTDTQYF. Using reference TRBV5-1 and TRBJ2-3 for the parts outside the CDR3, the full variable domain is KAGVTQTPRYLIKTRGQQVTLSCSPISGHRSVSWYQQTPGQGLQFLFEYFSETQRNKGNFPGRFSGRQFSNSRSEMNVSTLELGDSALYLCASSSRGNTDTQYFGPGTRLTVL.

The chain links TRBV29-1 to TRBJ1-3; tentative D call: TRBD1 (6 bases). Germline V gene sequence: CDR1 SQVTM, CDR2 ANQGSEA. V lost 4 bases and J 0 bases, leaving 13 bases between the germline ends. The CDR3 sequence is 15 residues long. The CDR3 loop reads CSVGPRGASGNTIYF. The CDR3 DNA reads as TGCAGCGTTGGGCCCCGGGGGGCCTCTGGAAACACCATATATTTT.

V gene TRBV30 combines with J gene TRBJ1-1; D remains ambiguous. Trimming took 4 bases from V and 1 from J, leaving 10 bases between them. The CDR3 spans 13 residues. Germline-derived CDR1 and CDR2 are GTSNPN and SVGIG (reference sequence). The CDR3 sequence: CAWTPNSNTEAFF. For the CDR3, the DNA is TGTGCCTGGACACCTAACTCGAACACTGAAGCTTTCTTT.

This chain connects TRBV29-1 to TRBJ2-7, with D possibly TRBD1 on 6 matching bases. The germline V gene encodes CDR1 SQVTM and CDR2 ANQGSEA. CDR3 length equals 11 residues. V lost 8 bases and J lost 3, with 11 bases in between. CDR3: CSSIQGYEQYF. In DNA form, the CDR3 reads TGCAGCTCAATACAGGGCTACGAGCAGTACTTC.

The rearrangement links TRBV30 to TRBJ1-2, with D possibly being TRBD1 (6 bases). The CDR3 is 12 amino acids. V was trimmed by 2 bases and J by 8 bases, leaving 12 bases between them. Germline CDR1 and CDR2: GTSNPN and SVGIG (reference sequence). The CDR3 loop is CAWSRDMSGYTF. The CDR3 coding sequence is TGTGCCTGGAGTAGGGACATGTCCGGCTACACCTTC.

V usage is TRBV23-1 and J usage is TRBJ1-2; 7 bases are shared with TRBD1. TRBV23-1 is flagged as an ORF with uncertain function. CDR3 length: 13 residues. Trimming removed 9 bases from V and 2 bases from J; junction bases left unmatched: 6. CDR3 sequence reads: CARLDRFNYGYTF. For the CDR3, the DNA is TGCGCCAGATTGGACAGGTTCAACTATGGCTACACCTTC.

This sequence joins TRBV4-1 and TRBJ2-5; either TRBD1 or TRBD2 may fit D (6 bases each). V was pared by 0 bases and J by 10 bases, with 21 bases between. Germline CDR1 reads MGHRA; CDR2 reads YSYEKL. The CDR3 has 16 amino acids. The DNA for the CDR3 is TGCGCCAGCAGCCAAGAACGGGGGCTAGCAACCTTAAACCAGTACTTC. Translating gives CASSQERGLATLNQYF.

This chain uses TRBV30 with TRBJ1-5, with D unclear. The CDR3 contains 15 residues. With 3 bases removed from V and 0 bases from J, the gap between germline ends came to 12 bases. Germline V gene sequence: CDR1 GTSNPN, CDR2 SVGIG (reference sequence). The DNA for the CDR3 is TGTGCCTGGAGCCACCCCGGCCCTAGCAATCAGCCCCAGCATTTT. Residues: CAWSHPGPSNQPQHF.